This T cell receptor beta chain originates from a study of cytomegalovirus exposure and HLA in healthy donors (dated by TCRdb to about 2017). Some background on the complete study: An earlier analysis of roughly 630 of the donors reported 250 to 350 Gb of sequence data and 117 million unique TCR beta sequences from 190 million or so T cells. An early release that covered some 630 HLA-typed donors contained approximately 300 gigabases of sequencing data and 75 million to 100 million unique TCR sequences. Every repertoire in the discovery cohort had been generated on one and the same sequencing platform. The study was designed to test whether signatures of past pathogen exposure could be identified by cataloging public T cell receptors. The number of donors typed differed by locus, with roughly 620-630 for A, B, C, DRB1 and DQB1, roughly 520 for DQA1, over 600 for DPA1, and over 400 for DPB1. HLA typing included class I and class II loci at four-digit resolution. In an earlier analysis of 587 of the donors, high-throughput TCR beta sequencing was used to judge whether each TCR beta V gene segment behaved as functional or pseudogenic. A later analysis re-analyzed previously published TCR beta repertoires from 666 donors and added high-resolution HLA genotyping to study TCR occurrence patterns. Donor age, sex, ethnicity and CMV serostatus were compiled together with the repertoire data. The study profiled the T cell repertoires of some 610 subjects by immunosequencing and related them to cytomegalovirus serostatus. Of the roughly 400 genotyped donors, roughly 80% fell in the genetic ancestry cluster associated with self-reported Caucasian donors. Roughly 5 DR-DQ haplotypes were treated as single units for association and clustering because of strong linkage in the cohort. Besides the first cohort of roughly 660 subjects, a separate validation cohort made up of some 110 different subjects was used. Rather than drawing on any new phenotypic data, the later analysis identified candidate immune exposures from TCR beta sequences and the way those sequences occurred across donors. The study combined high-throughput TCR immunosequencing, statistical association of individual TCRs with disease status, and machine learning to predict cytomegalovirus infection status. Among 398 genotyped donors of the cohort, an average of 235,054 unique TCR beta nucleotide sequences were sequenced per donor, around 18% of them non-productive. A later genetic analysis took genome-wide SNP genotypes for about 55% of the 666 donors and used that subset as a discovery cohort. Points the paper makes about the study in general: In the study, some 160 TCR beta chains were listed as associated with cytomegalovirus. HLA typing was unavailable for some donors at each locus, so association tests used only the typed subset. In an earlier analysis of approximately 590 of the donors, most TCR beta V segments appeared in productive rearrangements about 87% or about 30% of the time, broadly matching IMGT annotations. Specific HLA alleles were associated with 15,000 to 20,000 TCR beta sequences at a false discovery rate of 0.05 in a later analysis. A further reported finding was that TCR beta sequences accurately predicted the HLA-A and HLA-B alleles for most subjects in the first cohort. Some IMGT-functional V segments, including TRBV6-2 and TRBV6-3, could not be distinguished by the 87-base-pair reads and were therefore excluded. Sequencing depth was assumed to be roughly uniform across donors in the presence/absence analyses, though that assumption may not hold. Roughly 15 rarely observed V segments, including chromosome 9 orphons, were excluded from the earlier analysis of a few hundred of the donors because counts were too low. Linkage disequilibrium might explain the correlated functional status among segregating V segments, but an unknown experimental factor could not be ruled out. In both the original and validation cohorts, the classifier was reported to diagnose cytomegalovirus status with high specificity and sensitivity. A cluster of highly shared sequence variants was judged likely to be a technical artifact of the sequencing pipeline. When HLA alleles, especially DR and DQ, strongly co-occurred, attributing TCR associations to individual alleles was difficult. Three of the identified cytomegalovirus-associated TCR beta chains were confirmed in vitro to be specific for cytomegalovirus antigens. Across donors, most TCR sequences were observed very rarely, whereas some public TCRs were present in many individuals. According to the authors, the approach could potentially be generalized to other disease states and immunological phenotypes. This cohort had only TCR beta chains sequenced, and the lack of alpha or paired-chain data limited which features could be detected. A later analysis reported that several top co-occurrence clusters appeared linked to parvovirus B19, influenza, CMV and Epstein-Barr virus. In a later genetic analysis, a missense DCLRE1C variant was associated with V-gene and J-gene trimming of TCR beta chains, and the association was replicated in an independent cohort. In a later analysis, the rate of TCR association differed among HLA loci, with DRB1 alleles having the most associated TCRs and HLA-C alleles having the fewest. In a later analysis, most CMV-associated TCR beta chains were found to appear HLA-restricted, with HLA associations seemingly driven largely by CMV exposure. A later genetic analysis reported fewer N-insertions in productive TCRs among donors in an Asian-associated ancestry cluster than the 666-donor mean. For the cohort, immune exposure information was limited to CMV serostatus. In a later analysis, HLA-associated TCR beta chains were found to be more clonally expanded and to have lower generation probabilities than equally common non-associated chains.

Library preparation employed the immunoSEQ multiplex PCR assay. For the multiplex PCR, a mixture combining 60 forward primers for TCR Vbeta segments and 13 reverse primers for TCR Jbeta segments was used. The CDR3 region of rearranged TCR beta genes was amplified from genomic DNA by a multiplex PCR assay. The Illumina HiSeq System was used to sequence the amplified TCR beta libraries as 87-base-pair reads. Per the authors' processing: A later analysis counted some 80 million unique TCR beta chains across the 666 repertoires, and some 11 million of these chains were shared by at least two donors. To remove PCR and sequencing errors, raw reads were error-corrected and collapsed into unique sequences using a nearest-neighbor algorithm that merged closely related sequences. Alignment of CDR3 sequences to IMGT reference sequences was used to assign V, D and J gene segments. For a sequence to be retained, a match of at least six nucleotides was required to both a V gene segment and a J gene segment. A rearrangement was called productive if the CDR3 had no stop codons and remained in frame with V and J, and every other rearrangement was called non-productive. CDR3 was defined according to IMGT convention as the region running from the second conserved V-encoded cysteine to the conserved J-encoded phenylalanine. In an earlier analysis of 587 of the donors, sequences lacking an unambiguous match to a single V gene segment were excluded. In an earlier analysis of 450 to 700 of the donors, V segments were called functional above 56.7% productive rearrangements and were called segregating when the between-donor standard deviation exceeded 5%. A statistical classification framework was built to diagnose cytomegalovirus status from the catalog of TCR beta chain sequences. In a later analysis, V and J genes were assigned by comparing TCR nucleotide sequences against IMGT/GENE-DB human TR gene sequences. The TCRdist pipeline was used in a later analysis to assign CDR3 sequences and most-parsimonious VDJ recombination scenarios. In a later analysis, every TCR beta chain was defined by the combination of its CDR3 amino acid sequence and its V-gene family, and reads without a unique V-gene family were dropped. As a way to deal with suspected cross-contamination and a sequencing artifact, a later analysis dropped 640 or so nucleotide sequences that were highly shared and had low generation probability. In a later analysis, a clonal expansion index was calculated for each public chain from normalized within-repertoire ranks of inferred template counts. A later analysis computed generation probabilities with a VDJ recombination model fitted to out-of-frame rearrangements, and checked the results against IGoR. Hypergeometric tests were used in a later analysis to score TCR-TCR, TCR-HLA and TCR-CMV co-occurrence, with a repertoire-size bias correction applied to the TCR pairs. To estimate false discovery rates, a later analysis permuted the HLA or CMV assignments 20 times. In a later analysis, co-occurring TCRs were grouped using DBSCAN, and TCRdist sequence similarity was added for clustering within HLA-allele-positive subsets. For co-occurrence clustering, repertoires with fewer than 30,000 or more than 120,000 public chains were excluded, along with five repertoires with anomalous nucleotide sharing. Entries here come from immuneACCESS through TCRdb and include only in-frame sequences with V and J called. Some clones fail to appear in such tables; in the studies checked, an unresolved V gene covers under half of the shortfall, and the cause of the remainder is unknown. V and J calls and clone size come straight from that table; D and trimming were deduced from the DNA. In all, the sample holds under 150,000 clones, and 80% to 85% of those were seen once. 2.5% of the sample goes to the ten largest clones.

This clone appeared once. Its cognate antigen has yet to be identified. The record has no base qualities; no much larger clone is one base away. The cohort consisted of approximately 670 healthy bone marrow donors. At the time of sampling, every cohort member was nominally healthy, though immune exposures that went unrecorded were likely present. The donor was CMV seronegative and belonged to the group of more than 300 seronegative cohort members. A peripheral blood sample was collected from each donor, and TCR beta sequencing was performed on peripheral blood mononuclear cells. Genomic DNA was extracted from the blood cell samples with the Qiagen DNeasy Blood Extraction Kit. The cysteine opens and the phenylalanine closes a CDR3 of 16 amino acids. Only the CDR3 DNA is retained, 48 bases long and in frame from the first base. The junction shows trimming of 6 bases on V and 4 bases on J, and the gene matches do not reach 11 bases of it. CDR1 and CDR2, looked up from the germline V gene (reference sequence), are SGHAT and FQDESV.

The TCR sequence derives from a boy aged 2 to 10 in good health and CMV-seronegative. Material for sequencing was PBMCs. The chain is made from TRBV11-1 and TRBJ1-3; 8 middle bases align to TRBD1. The nucleotides read TGTGCCAGCAGTCCAGCGGACAGGGCATCGGGAAACACCATATATTTT. Its amino acids are CASSPADRASGNTIYF. The CDR3 plus the reference TRBV11-1 and TRBJ1-3 genes for the other parts give the full variable domain: EAEVAQSPRYKITEKSQAVAFWCDPISGHATLYWYRQILGQGPELLVQFQDESVVDDSQLPKDRFSAERLKGVDSTLKIQPAELGDSAMYLCASSPADRASGNTIYFGEGSWLTVV.